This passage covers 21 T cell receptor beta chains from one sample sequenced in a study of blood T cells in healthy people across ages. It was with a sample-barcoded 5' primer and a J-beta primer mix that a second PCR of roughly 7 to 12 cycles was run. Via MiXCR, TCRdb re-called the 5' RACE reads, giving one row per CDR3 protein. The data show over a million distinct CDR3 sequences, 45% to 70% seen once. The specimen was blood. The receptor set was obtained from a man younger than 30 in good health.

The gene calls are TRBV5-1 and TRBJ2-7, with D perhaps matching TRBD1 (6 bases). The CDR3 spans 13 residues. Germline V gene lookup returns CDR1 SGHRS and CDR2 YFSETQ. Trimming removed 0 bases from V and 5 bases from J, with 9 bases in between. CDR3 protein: CASSLVQGHEQYF. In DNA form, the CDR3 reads TGCGCCAGCAGCTTGGTACAGGGTCACGAGCAGTACTTC. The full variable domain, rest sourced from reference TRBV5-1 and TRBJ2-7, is KAGVTQTPRYLIKTRGQQVTLSCSPISGHRSVSWYQQTPGQGLQFLFEYFSETQRNKGNFPGRFSGRQFSNSRSEMNVSTLELGDSALYLCASSLVQGHEQYFGPGTRLTVT.

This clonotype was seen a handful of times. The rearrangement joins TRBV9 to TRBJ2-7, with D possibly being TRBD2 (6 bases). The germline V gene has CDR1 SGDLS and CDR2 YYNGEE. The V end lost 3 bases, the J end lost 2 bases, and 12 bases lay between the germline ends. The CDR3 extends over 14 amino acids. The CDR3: CASSAYGTAYEQYF. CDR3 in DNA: TGTGCCAGCAGCGCCTACGGGACTGCCTACGAGCAGTACTTC.

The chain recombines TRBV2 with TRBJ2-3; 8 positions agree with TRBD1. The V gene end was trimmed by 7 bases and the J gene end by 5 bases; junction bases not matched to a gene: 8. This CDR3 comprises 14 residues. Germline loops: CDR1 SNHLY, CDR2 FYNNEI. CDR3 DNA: TGTGCCAGCAATACAGGGGGAGTTTTAGATACGCAGTATTTT. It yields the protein CASNTGGVLDTQYF.

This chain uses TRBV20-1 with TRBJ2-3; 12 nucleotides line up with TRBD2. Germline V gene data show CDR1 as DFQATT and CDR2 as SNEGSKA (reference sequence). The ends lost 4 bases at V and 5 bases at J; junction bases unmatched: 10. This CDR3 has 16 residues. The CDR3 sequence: CSATNLAGGPEDTQYF. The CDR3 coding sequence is TGCAGTGCTACCAACCTAGCGGGGGGGCCTGAAGATACGCAGTATTTT.

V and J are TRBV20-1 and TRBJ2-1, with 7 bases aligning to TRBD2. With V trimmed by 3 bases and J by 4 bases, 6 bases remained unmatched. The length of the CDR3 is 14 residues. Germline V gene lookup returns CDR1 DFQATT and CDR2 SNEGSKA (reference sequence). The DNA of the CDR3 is TGCAGTGCTAGCGGACTAGAAAATTACAATGAGCAGTTCTTC. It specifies CSASGLENYNEQFF.

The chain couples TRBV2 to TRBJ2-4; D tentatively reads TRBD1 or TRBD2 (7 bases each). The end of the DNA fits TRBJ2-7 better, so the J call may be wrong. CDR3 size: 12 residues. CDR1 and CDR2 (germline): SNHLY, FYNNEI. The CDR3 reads CAGGDSAYEQYF. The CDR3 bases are TGTGCCGGGGGGGACAGCGCCTACGAGCAGTACTTC.

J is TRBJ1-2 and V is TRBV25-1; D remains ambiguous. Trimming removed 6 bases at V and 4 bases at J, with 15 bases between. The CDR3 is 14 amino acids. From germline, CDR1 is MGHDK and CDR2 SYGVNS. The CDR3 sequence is CASSSRARGYGYTF. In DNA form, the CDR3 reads TGTGCCAGCAGCTCGAGGGCTCGGGGCTATGGCTACACCTTC.

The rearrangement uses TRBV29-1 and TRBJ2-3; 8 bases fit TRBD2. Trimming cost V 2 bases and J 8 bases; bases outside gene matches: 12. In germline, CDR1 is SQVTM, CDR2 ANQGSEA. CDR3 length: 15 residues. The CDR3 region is CSVENSGREDGTQYF. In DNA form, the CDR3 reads TGCAGCGTTGAAAACAGCGGGAGAGAGGATGGTACGCAGTATTTT.

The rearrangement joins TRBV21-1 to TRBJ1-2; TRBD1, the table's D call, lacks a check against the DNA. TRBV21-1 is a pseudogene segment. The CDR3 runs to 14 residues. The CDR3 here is CARPRGPGVEGYTF. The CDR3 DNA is TGTGCCAGGCCTAGGGGCCCAGGGGTAGAAGGCTACACCTTC.

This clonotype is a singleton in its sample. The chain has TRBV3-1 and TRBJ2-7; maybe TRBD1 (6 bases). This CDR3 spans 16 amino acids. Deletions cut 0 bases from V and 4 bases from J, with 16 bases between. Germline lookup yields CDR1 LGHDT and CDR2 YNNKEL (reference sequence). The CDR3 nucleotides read TGTGCCAGCAGCCAAGACAGGGGAAGTAGTTGGTACGAGCAGTACTTC. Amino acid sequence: CASSQDRGSSWYEQYF.

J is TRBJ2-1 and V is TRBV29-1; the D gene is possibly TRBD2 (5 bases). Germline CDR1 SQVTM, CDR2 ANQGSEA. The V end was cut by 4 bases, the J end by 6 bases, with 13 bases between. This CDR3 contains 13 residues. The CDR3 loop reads CSVGSSRGNEQFF. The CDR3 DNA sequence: TGCAGCGTTGGAAGCTCCCGGGGCAATGAGCAGTTCTTC.

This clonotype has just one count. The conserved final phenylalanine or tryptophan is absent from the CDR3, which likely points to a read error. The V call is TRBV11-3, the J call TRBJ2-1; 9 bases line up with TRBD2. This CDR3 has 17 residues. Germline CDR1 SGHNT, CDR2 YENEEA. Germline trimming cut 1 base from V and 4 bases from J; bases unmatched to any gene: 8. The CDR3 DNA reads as TGTGCCAGCAGCTTAGGAAAGACTAGCGGAGGATACAATGAGCAGTTCTTG. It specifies CASSLGKTSGGYNEQFL.

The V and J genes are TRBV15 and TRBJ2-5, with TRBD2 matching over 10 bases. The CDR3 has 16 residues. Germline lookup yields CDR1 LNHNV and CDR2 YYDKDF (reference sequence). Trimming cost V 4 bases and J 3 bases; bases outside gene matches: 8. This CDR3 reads CATSKTRTSGEETQYF. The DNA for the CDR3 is TGTGCCACCAGCAAAACGAGAACTAGCGGGGAAGAGACCCAGTACTTC.

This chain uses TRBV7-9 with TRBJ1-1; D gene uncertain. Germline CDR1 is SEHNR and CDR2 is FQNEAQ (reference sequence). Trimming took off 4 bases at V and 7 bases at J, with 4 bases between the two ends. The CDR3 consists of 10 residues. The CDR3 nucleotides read TGTGCCAGCAGCTGGGGTGAAGCTTTCTTT. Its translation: CASSWGEAFF.

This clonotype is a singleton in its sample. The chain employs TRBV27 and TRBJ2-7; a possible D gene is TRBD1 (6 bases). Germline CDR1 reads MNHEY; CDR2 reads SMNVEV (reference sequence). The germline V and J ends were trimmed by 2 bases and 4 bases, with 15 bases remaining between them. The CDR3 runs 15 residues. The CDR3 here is CASSLGQGHRYEQYF. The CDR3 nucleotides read TGTGCCAGCAGTTTAGGTCAGGGGCACAGGTACGAGCAGTACTTC.

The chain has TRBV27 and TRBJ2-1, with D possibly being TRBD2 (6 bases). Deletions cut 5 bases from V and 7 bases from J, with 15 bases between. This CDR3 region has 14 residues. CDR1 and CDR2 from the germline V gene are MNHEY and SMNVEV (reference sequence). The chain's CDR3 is CASSHSGGGNEQFF. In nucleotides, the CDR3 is TGTGCCAGCAGTCACTCCGGGGGTGGGAATGAGCAGTTCTTC.

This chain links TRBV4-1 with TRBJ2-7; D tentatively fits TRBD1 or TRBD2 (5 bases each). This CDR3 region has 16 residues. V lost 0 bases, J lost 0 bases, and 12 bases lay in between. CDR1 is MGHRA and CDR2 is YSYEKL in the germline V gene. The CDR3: CASSQDSRGVSYEQYF. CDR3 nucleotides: TGCGCCAGCAGCCAAGATAGTCGGGGCGTCTCCTACGAGCAGTACTTC.

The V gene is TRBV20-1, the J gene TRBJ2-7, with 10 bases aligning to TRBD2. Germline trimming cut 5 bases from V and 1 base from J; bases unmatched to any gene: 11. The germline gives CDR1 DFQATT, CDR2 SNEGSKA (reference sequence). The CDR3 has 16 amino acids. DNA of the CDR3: TGCAGTGCTGCCTTGTCTAGCGGGGGCCAATCCTACGAGCAGTACTTC. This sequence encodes CSAALSSGGQSYEQYF.

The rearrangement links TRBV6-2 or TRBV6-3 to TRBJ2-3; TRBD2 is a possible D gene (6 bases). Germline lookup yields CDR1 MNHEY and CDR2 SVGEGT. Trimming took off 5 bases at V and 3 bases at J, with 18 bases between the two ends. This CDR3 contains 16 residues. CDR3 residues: CASSTRERGGTDTQYF. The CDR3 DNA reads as TGTGCCAGCAGTACCCGGGAGAGGGGAGGAACAGATACGCAGTATTTT.

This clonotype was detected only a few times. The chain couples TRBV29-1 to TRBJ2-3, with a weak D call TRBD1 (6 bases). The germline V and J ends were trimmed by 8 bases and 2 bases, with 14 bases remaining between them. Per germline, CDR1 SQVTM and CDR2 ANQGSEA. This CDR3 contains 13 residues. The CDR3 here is CSFGQKITDTQYF. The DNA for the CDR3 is TGCAGCTTCGGACAGAAAATCACAGATACGCAGTATTTT.

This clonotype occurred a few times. The CDR3 loop reads CASKTGDSSYNEQFF. CDR3 DNA: TGCGCCAGCAAAACAGGAGACAGCTCCTACAATGAGCAGTTCTTC. J is TRBJ2-1 and V is TRBV5-1; perhaps TRBD1 as D (5 bases). Trimming shortened V by 6 bases and J by 0 bases, and 13 bases separated the two germline ends. CDR1 is SGHRS and CDR2 is YFSETQ in the germline V gene. The CDR3 spans 15 residues.